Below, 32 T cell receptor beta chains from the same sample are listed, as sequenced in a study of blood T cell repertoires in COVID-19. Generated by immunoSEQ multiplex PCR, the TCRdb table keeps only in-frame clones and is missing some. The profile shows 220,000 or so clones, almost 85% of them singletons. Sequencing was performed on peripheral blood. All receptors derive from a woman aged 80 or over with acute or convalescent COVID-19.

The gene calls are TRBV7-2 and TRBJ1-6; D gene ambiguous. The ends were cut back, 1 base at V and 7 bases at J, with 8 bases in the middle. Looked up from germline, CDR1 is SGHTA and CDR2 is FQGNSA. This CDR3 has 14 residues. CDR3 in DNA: TGTGCCAGCAGCTTAGATTTGAGGAATTCACCCCTCCACTTT. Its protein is CASSLDLRNSPLHF. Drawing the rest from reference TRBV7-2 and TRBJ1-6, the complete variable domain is GAGVSQSPSNKVTEKGKDVELRCDPISGHTALYWYRQSLGQGLEFLIYFQGNSAPDKSGLPSDRFSAERTGGSVSTLTIQRTQQEDSAVYLCASSLDLRNSPLHFGNGTRLTVT.

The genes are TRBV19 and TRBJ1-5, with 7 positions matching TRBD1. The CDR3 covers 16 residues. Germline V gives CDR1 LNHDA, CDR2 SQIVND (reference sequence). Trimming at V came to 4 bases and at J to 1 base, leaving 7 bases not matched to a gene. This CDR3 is CASSRGGLGSNQPQHF. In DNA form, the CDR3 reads TGTGCCAGTAGTAGAGGGGGCCTGGGAAGCAATCAGCCCCAGCATTTT.

The CDR3 loop is CASSLVTGGRTEAFF. The CDR3 bases are TGTGCCAGCAGCTTAGTAACCGGGGGAAGGACTGAAGCTTTCTTT. The V call is TRBV7-2, the J call TRBJ1-1, with D possibly TRBD1 on 5 matching bases. This CDR3 contains 15 residues. V was cut by 1 base and J by 5 bases, with 14 bases left in between. Germline CDR1 is SGHTA and CDR2 is FQGNSA.

The CDR3 DNA follows: TGTGCCTGGAGCGACAGGGGAGGTCAGCCCCAGCATTTT. Protein: CAWSDRGGQPQHF. J is TRBJ1-5 and V is TRBV30; 8 nucleotides align to TRBD1. Germline-derived CDR1 and CDR2 are GTSNPN and SVGIG (reference sequence). V lost 3 bases and J lost 6; bases outside the gene matches: 4. This CDR3 is built from 13 residues.

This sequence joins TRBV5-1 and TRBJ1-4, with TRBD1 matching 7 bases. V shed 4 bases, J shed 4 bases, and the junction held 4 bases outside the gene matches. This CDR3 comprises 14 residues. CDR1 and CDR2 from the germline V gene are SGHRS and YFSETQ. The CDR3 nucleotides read TGCGCCAGCAGCGTAGGGACAGTTAATGAAAAACTGTTTTTT. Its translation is CASSVGTVNEKLFF.

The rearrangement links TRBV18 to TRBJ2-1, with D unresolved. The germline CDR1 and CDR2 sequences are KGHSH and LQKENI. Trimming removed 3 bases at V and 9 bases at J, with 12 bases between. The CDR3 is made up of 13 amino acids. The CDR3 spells CASSPTDEGEQFF. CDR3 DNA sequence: TGTGCCAGCTCACCGACTGACGAAGGTGAGCAGTTCTTC. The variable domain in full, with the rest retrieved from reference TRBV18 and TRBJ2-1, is NAGVMQNPRHLVRRRGQEARLRCSPMKGHSHVYWYRQLPEEGLKFMVYLQKENIIDESGMPKERFSAEFPKEGPSILRIQQVVRGDSAAYFCASSPTDEGEQFFGPGTRLTVL.

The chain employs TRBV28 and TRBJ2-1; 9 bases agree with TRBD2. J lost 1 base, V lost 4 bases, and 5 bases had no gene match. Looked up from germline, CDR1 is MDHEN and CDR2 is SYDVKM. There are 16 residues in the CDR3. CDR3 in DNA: TGTGCCAGCAGTTCTCATCTAGCGGGATCCTACAATGAGCAGTTCTTC. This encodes CASSSHLAGSYNEQFF. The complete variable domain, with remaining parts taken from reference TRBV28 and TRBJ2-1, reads DVKVTQSSRYLVKRTGEKVFLECVQDMDHENMFWYRQDPGLGLRLIYFSYDVKMKEKGDIPEGYSVSREKKERFSLILESASTNQTSMYLCASSSHLAGSYNEQFFGPGTRLTVL.

The CDR3 DNA reads TGTGCCAGCAGCTTAGGAGGGAGGAATGAAAAACTGTTTTTT. Translated, it gives CASSLGGRNEKLFF. The chain carries TRBV7-2 and TRBJ1-4; no reliable D call. This CDR3 is built from 14 residues. The germline CDR1 and CDR2 sequences are SGHTA and FQGNSA. Trimming removed 1 base at V and 5 bases at J, with 8 bases between.

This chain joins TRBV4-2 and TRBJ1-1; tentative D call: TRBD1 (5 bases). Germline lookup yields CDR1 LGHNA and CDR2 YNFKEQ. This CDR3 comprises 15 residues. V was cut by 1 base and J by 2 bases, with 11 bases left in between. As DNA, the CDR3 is TGTGCCAGCAGCCAAGGGCCAGGGTATAACACTGAAGCTTTCTTT. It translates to CASSQGPGYNTEAFF.

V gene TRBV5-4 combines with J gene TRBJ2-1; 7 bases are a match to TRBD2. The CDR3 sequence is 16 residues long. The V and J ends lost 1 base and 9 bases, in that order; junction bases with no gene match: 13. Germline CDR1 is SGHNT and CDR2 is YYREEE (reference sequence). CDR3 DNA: TGTGCCAGCAGCTTGCAGGTGGGAGGGCCTGGGGTTGAGCAGTTCTTC. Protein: CASSLQVGGPGVEQFF. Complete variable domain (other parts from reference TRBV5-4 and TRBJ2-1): ETGVTQSPTHLIKTRGQQVTLRCSSQSGHNTVSWYQQALGQGPQFIFQYYREEENGRGNFPPRFSGLQFPNYSSELNVNALELDDSALYLCASSLQVGGPGVEQFFGPGTRLTVL.

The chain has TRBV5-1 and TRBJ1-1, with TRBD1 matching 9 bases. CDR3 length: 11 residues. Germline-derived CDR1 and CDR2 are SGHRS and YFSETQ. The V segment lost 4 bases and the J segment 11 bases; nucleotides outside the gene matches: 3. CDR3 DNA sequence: TGCGCCAGCAGCCCAGGGACAGGGGCTTTCTTT. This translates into CASSPGTGAFF.

In nucleotides, the CDR3 is TGTGCCAGCAGTTTATGGGCGGAGGGCTCTGGAAACACCATATATTTT. It encodes CASSLWAEGSGNTIYF. The chain uses TRBV28 and TRBJ1-3; D gene uncertain. Per germline, CDR1 MDHEN and CDR2 SYDVKM. The CDR3 has 16 amino acids. Trimming took off 0 bases at V and 0 bases at J, with 9 bases between the two ends.

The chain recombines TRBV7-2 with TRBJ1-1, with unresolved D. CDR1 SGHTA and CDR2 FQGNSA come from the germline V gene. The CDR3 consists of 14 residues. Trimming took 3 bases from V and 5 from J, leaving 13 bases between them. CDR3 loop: CASSFAGVRTEAFF. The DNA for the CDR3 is TGTGCCAGCAGCTTTGCCGGGGTTCGGACTGAAGCTTTCTTT.

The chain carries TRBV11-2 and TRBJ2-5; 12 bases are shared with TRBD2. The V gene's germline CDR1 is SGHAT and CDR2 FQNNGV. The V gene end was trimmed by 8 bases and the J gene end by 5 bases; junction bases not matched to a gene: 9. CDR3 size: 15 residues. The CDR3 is CASLLAGGPWETQYF. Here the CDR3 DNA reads TGTGCCAGCCTGCTAGCGGGGGGGCCTTGGGAGACCCAGTACTTC.

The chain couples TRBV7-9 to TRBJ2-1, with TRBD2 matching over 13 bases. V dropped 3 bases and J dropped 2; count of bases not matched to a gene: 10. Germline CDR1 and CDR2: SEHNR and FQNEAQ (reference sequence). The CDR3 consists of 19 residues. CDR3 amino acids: CASSFTTSGRARPYNEQFF. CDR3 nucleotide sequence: TGTGCCAGCAGCTTTACCACTAGCGGGAGGGCCCGTCCCTACAATGAGCAGTTCTTC.

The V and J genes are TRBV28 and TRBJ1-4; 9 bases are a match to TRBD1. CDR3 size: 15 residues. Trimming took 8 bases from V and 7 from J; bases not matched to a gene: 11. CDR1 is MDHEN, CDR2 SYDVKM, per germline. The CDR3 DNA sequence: TGTGCCAGCCGTTCAACAGGGGGCTCGTTTGAAAAACTGTTTTTT. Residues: CASRSTGGSFEKLFF.

CDR3 nucleotides: TGCGCCAGCAGCGAAACAGACAGGTCCGAAGCTTTCTTT. It codes for CASSETDRSEAFF. V gene TRBV5-1 combines with J gene TRBJ1-1; tentatively, D is TRBD1 (6 bases). The CDR3 has 13 residues. Germline CDR1 and CDR2: SGHRS and YFSETQ. The germline V and J ends were trimmed by 4 bases and 8 bases, with 15 bases remaining between them.

The CDR3: CASSSTSVSSYEQYF. The CDR3 nucleotides are TGTGCCAGCAGCTCGACTAGCGTCAGCTCCTACGAGCAGTACTTC. V is TRBV7-9 and J is TRBJ2-7; 8 bases agree with TRBD2. CDR3 size: 15 residues. CDR1 and CDR2 from the germline V gene are SEHNR and FQNEAQ (reference sequence). After removal of 4 bases from V and 0 bases from J, the junction contained 5 bases not matched to a gene.

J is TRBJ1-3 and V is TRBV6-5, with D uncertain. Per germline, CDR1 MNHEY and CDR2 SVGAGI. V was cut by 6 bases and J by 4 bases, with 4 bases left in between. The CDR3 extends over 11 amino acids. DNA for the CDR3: TGTGCCAGCAGGGAGGGAAACACCATATATTTT. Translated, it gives CASREGNTIYF.

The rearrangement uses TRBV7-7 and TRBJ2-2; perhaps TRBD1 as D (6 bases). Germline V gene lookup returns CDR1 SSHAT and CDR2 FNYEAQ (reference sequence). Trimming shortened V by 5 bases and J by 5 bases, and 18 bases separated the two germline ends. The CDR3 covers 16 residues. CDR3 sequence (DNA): TGTGCCAGCAGCACCTCTTACAGGGCAGGGACCGGGGAGCTGTTTTTT. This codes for CASSTSYRAGTGELFF.

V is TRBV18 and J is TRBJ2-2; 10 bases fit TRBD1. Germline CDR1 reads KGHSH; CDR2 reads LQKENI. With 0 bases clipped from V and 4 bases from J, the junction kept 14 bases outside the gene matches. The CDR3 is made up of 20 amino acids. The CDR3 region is CASSPPPTGTGDRGTGELFF. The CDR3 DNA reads TGTGCCAGCTCACCACCACCAACCGGGACAGGGGATCGAGGCACCGGGGAGCTGTTTTTT.

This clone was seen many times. Here the CDR3 reads CASRGFRVEDSNQPQHF. The CDR3, as DNA: TGTGCCAGTAGAGGGTTCAGGGTCGAAGATAGCAATCAGCCCCAGCATTTT. The rearrangement joins TRBV19 to TRBJ1-5; TRBD1 is a possible D gene (5 bases). CDR3 length: 17 residues. Germline CDR1 reads LNHDA; CDR2 reads SQIVND (reference sequence). Trimming removed 6 bases at V and 0 bases at J, with 18 bases between.

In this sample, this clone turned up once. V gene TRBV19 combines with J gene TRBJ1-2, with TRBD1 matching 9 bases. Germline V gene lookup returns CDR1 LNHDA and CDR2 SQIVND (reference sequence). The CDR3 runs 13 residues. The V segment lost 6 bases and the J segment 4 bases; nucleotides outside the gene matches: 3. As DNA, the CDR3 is TGTGCCAGTAGGGAACAGGGGGCCTATGGCTACACCTTC. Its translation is CASREQGAYGYTF.

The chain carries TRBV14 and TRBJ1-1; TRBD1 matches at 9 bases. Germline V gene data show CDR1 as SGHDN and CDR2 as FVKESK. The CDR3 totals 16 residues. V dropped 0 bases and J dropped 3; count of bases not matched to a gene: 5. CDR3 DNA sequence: TGTGCCAGCAGCCAAGAGGGACAGGGCTGGGACACTGAAGCTTTCTTT. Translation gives CASSQEGQGWDTEAFF.

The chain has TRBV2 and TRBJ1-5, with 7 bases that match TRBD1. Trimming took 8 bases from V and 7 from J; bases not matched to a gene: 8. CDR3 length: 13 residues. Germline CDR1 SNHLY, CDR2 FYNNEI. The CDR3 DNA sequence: TGTGCCAGCTCAGACAGGGAAGCACAGCCCCAGCATTTT. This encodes CASSDREAQPQHF.

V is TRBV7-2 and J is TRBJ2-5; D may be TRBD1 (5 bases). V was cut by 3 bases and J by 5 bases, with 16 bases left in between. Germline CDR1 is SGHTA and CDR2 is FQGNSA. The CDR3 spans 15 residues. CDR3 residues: CASSFRQGVGETQYF. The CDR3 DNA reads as TGTGCCAGCAGCTTTAGACAAGGGGTGGGGGAGACCCAGTACTTC.

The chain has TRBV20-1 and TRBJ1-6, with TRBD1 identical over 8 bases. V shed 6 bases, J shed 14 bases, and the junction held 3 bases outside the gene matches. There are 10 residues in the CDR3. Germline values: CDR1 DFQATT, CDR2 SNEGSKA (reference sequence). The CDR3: CSAADRALHF. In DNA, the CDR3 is TGCAGTGCAGCGGACAGGGCCCTCCACTTT.

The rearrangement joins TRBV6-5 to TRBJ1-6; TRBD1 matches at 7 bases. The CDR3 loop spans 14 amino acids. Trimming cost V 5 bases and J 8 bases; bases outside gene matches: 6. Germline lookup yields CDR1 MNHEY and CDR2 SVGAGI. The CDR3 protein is CASSRTTGDSPLHF. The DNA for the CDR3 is TGTGCCAGCAGTAGGACCACAGGGGATTCACCCCTCCACTTT.

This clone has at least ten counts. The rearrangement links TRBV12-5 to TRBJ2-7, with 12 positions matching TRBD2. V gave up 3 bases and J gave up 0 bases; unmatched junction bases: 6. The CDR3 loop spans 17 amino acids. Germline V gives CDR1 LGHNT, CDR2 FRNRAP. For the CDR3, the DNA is TGTGCTAGTGGTTTACGGACTAGCGGGGAGGACTCCTACGAGCAGTACTTC. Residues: CASGLRTSGEDSYEQYF.

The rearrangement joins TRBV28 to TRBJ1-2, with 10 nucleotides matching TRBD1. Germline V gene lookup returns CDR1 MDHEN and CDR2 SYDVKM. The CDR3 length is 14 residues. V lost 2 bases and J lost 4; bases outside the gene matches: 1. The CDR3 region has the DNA TGTGCCAGCAGTTTAAGGGACAGGGGCTATGGCTACACCTTC. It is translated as CASSLRDRGYGYTF.

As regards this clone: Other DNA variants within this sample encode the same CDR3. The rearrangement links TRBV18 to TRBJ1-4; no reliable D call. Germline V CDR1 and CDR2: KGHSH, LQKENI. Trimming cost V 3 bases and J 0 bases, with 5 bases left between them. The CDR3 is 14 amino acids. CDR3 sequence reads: CASSPLATNEKLFF. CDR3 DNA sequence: TGTGCCAGCTCACCCCTCGCAACTAATGAAAAACTGTTTTTT.

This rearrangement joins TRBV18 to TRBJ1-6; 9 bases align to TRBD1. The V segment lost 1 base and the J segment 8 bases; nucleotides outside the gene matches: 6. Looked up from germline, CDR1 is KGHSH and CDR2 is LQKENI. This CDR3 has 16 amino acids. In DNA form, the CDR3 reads TGTGCCAGCTCACCACTACCGAGACAGGGGGATTCACCCCTCCACTTT. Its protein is CASSPLPRQGDSPLHF.